The 32 T cell receptor beta chains presented below share a single source sample, sequenced in a study of control samples from healthy donors and cancer patients. Repertoires were generated with immunoSEQ multiplex PCR, while TCRdb's copy carries only in-frame clones and drops some. The sample carries about 84,000 clones, roughly 91% recorded once. Sequencing input: blood. These TCRs come from a man aged 25 to 45 in good health.

The V gene is TRBV7-8, the J gene TRBJ1-1; TRBD1 matches at 9 bases. The J segment lost 11 bases and the V segment lost 1 base, leaving 5 bases of the junction unmatched. The CDR3 has 13 amino acids. CDR1 is SGHVS, CDR2 FQNEAQ, per germline. CDR3 nucleotides: TGTGCCAGCAGCTTAGGGACAGGGGTGGATGCTTTCTTT. This sequence encodes CASSLGTGVDAFF.

This clone has only one observation. The chain recombines TRBV25-1 with TRBJ2-7; D uncertain. CDR1 is MGHDK, CDR2 SYGVNS, per germline. The CDR3 runs 11 residues. Trimming removed 8 bases from V and 3 bases from J, with 8 bases in between. In DNA form, the CDR3 reads TGTGCCAGCCTGTTGGGCTACGAGCAGTACTTC. It specifies CASLLGYEQYF.

The rearrangement links TRBV6-5 to TRBJ2-1, with 9 bases fitting TRBD1. Trimming at V came to 5 bases and at J to 16 bases, leaving 9 bases not matched to a gene. Per germline, CDR1 MNHEY and CDR2 SVGAGI. The CDR3 contains 12 residues. The CDR3 DNA is TGTGCCAGCAGTCAACAGGGGGCCCCCCGATTCTTC. This gives the protein CASSQQGAPRFF.

The chain carries TRBV12-3 or TRBV12-4 and TRBJ2-7; TRBD2 might be the D (6 bases). V was trimmed by 7 bases and J by 5 bases, leaving 15 bases between them. CDR3 length: 13 residues. The CDR3 loop is CASTLTGEDEQYF. The DNA of the CDR3 is TGTGCCAGCACCTTAACGGGGGAGGACGAGCAGTACTTC.

The CDR3 sequence: CASSLLLAGGQETQYF. CDR3 coding DNA: TGCGCCAGCAGCTTGTTACTAGCGGGGGGCCAAGAGACCCAGTACTTC. This sequence joins TRBV5-1 and TRBJ2-5; 12 positions match TRBD2. V lost 1 base and J lost 1; bases outside the gene matches: 2. CDR3 length: 16 amino acids. Germline CDR1 reads SGHRS; CDR2 reads YFSETQ.

CDR3 nucleotide sequence: TGTGCCAGCAGTTACGAGAGAAAGGGTACTGAAGCTTTCTTT. Its protein is CASSYERKGTEAFF. The chain recombines TRBV6-5 with TRBJ1-1; D is unclear. Trimming pared 2 bases from V and 5 bases from J, leaving 12 bases between. The CDR3 length is 14 residues. Germline assignment: CDR1 MNHEY and CDR2 SVGAGI.

This rearrangement joins TRBV4-1 to TRBJ1-2, with TRBD1 as a possible D gene (5 bases). V was pared by 0 bases and J by 2 bases, with 13 bases between. CDR3 size: 16 residues. CDR1 and CDR2 (germline): MGHRA, YSYEKL. DNA of the CDR3: TGCGCCAGCAGCCAAGAATTGGCAGGGCGAAACTATGGCTACACCTTC. Amino acids: CASSQELAGRNYGYTF.

V usage is TRBV28 and J usage is TRBJ2-5; 10 nucleotides agree with TRBD1. The ends lost 5 bases at V and 1 base at J; junction bases unmatched: 4. CDR1 and CDR2 from the germline V gene are MDHEN and SYDVKM. CDR3 length: 15 amino acids. Here the CDR3 DNA reads TGTGCCAGCAGTCCCGGGACAGGGGTCCAAGAGACCCAGTACTTC. Amino acid sequence: CASSPGTGVQETQYF.

This rearrangement joins TRBV2 to TRBJ2-7; 7 positions match TRBD1. With 7 bases clipped from V and 3 bases from J, the junction kept 6 bases outside the gene matches. CDR1 and CDR2 from the germline V gene are SNHLY and FYNNEI. The CDR3 is made up of 13 amino acids. CDR3 loop: CASTLGQVYEQYF. CDR3 bases: TGTGCCAGCACCCTAGGACAGGTCTACGAGCAGTACTTC.

For the CDR3, the DNA is TGCGCCAGCAGCGGGGGACTAGCGGGAGGGATGAACACCGGGGAGCTGTTTTTT. Protein product: CASSGGLAGGMNTGELFF. The chain is built from TRBV5-1 and TRBJ2-2; 16 bases are shared with TRBD2. The J segment lost 1 base and the V segment lost 4 bases, leaving 4 bases of the junction unmatched. The germline CDR1 and CDR2 sequences are SGHRS and YFSETQ. The CDR3 is 18 amino acids.

This rearrangement joins TRBV14 to TRBJ2-5, with TRBD1 identical over 7 bases. Germline lookup yields CDR1 SGHDN and CDR2 FVKESK. Trimming at V came to 4 bases and at J to 5 bases, leaving 13 bases not matched to a gene. This CDR3 contains 16 residues. CDR3 protein: CASSLGDRAQRETQYF. For the CDR3, the DNA is TGTGCCAGCAGCCTGGGAGACAGGGCACAAAGGGAGACCCAGTACTTC.

The chain joins TRBV5-1 to TRBJ1-2; D gene uncertain. V was trimmed by 10 bases and J by 0 bases, leaving 25 bases between them. Germline loops: CDR1 SGHRS, CDR2 YFSETQ. The CDR3 length is 17 residues. CDR3: CAVRPPPGESANYGYTF. The CDR3 DNA follows: TGCGCCGTAAGGCCCCCCCCTGGGGAATCGGCTAACTATGGCTACACCTTC.

This clone qualifies as medium-sized. This chain connects TRBV23-1 to TRBJ2-5; 8 nucleotides match TRBD1. TRBV23-1 is marked as an open reading frame, function uncertain. V was clipped by 3 bases and J by 5 bases; unmatched bases: 14. CDR3 length equals 17 residues. CDR3 in amino acids: CASSQGPGQEGSETQYF. The CDR3 DNA reads TGCGCCAGCAGTCAGGGCCCGGGACAGGAAGGGTCGGAGACCCAGTACTTC.

The V and J genes are TRBV7-2 and TRBJ2-7; D possibly corresponds to TRBD1 (6 bases). V was clipped by 4 bases and J by 2 bases, with 12 bases between them. This CDR3 region has 14 residues. Germline assignment: CDR1 SGHTA and CDR2 FQGNSA. The CDR3 coding sequence is TGTGCCAGCAGCTACCGGGACAACACCTACGAGCAGTACTTC. Its protein is CASSYRDNTYEQYF.

The chain is built from TRBV5-1 and TRBJ2-3; maybe TRBD2 (6 bases). V lost 0 bases and J lost 1, with 18 bases in between. Germline V lookup: CDR1 SGHRS, CDR2 YFSETQ. The CDR3 covers 18 residues. For the CDR3, the DNA is TGCGCCAGCAGCTTGGGTTTGTCTAGCGTTCAGGGCACAGATACGCAGTATTTT. Residues: CASSLGLSSVQGTDTQYF.

The chain recombines TRBV9 with TRBJ2-2; TRBD2 aligns across 10 bases. J was trimmed by 5 bases and V by 4 bases; bases with no gene match: 8. CDR1 is SGDLS and CDR2 is YYNGEE in the germline V gene. The CDR3 loop spans 16 amino acids. CDR3 sequence: CASSPPGLARTGELFF. The CDR3 DNA reads TGTGCCAGCAGCCCCCCGGGACTAGCGCGGACCGGGGAGCTGTTTTTT.

This clone was seen a single time. This chain links TRBV7-3 with TRBJ2-5; weak D call: TRBD2 (6 bases). Trimming left V 5 bases short and J 0 bases short, with 7 bases between. Germline lookup yields CDR1 SGHTA and CDR2 FQGTGA. This CDR3 spans 13 amino acids. DNA of the CDR3: TGTGCCAGCAGCCGGGACTACCAAGAGACCCAGTACTTC. This sequence encodes CASSRDYQETQYF.

V usage is TRBV6-1 and J usage is TRBJ1-6; 9 bases align to TRBD1. V dropped 4 bases and J dropped 10; count of bases not matched to a gene: 14. Germline CDR1 reads MNHNS; CDR2 reads SASEGT. The CDR3 is made up of 17 amino acids. As DNA, the CDR3 is TGTGCCAGCAGTGCGGTACAATTACAGGGGGCCGGCTCACCCCTCCACTTT. Its protein is CASSAVQLQGAGSPLHF.

The chain recombines TRBV28 with TRBJ1-5, with 7 bases fitting TRBD1. The V gene's germline CDR1 is MDHEN and CDR2 SYDVKM. This CDR3 is 16 amino acids long. The junction had 12 bases not matched to a gene; V was cut back by 6 bases and J by 4 bases. The DNA of the CDR3 is TGTGCCAGCAGCCGAAGTCCGGGACAGAAAAATCAGCCCCAGCATTTT. Translation: CASSRSPGQKNQPQHF.

The CDR3 sequence is CASSLGSTNMNTEAFF. The DNA of the CDR3 is TGTGCCAGCAGCTTAGGATCTACTAACATGAACACTGAAGCTTTCTTT. The chain is built from TRBV7-2 and TRBJ1-1; no reliable D call. This CDR3 contains 16 residues. Germline CDR1 SGHTA, CDR2 FQGNSA. V dropped 1 base and J dropped 0 bases, with 12 bases sitting between them.

The rearrangement joins TRBV6-1 to TRBJ2-1; TRBD2 aligns across 8 bases. The germline V gene encodes CDR1 MNHNS and CDR2 SASEGT. V shed 7 bases and J 7 bases; nucleotides not matched to a gene: 12. This CDR3 has 15 residues. The CDR3 reads CASNPSGPAGNEQFF. The CDR3 coding sequence is TGTGCCAGCAACCCTAGCGGGCCGGCCGGGAATGAGCAGTTCTTC.

The J gene is TRBJ2-5, the V gene TRBV3-1 (or the pseudogene TRBV3-2); TRBD1 aligns across 9 bases. CDR3 length: 15 amino acids. The junction had 7 bases not matched to a gene; V was cut back by 3 bases and J by 5 bases. The germline CDR1 and CDR2 sequences are LGHDT and YNNKEL (reference sequence). The CDR3, as DNA: TGTGCCAGCAGCCATGATGGGACAGGGAAGGAGACCCAGTACTTC. Translated, it gives CASSHDGTGKETQYF.

This clone has only one observation. The V and J genes are TRBV7-9 and TRBJ2-2; D gene unclear. The CDR3 contains 15 residues. Trimming pared 6 bases from V and 1 base from J, leaving 12 bases between. Germline V gene data show CDR1 as SEHNR and CDR2 as FQNEAQ (reference sequence). The CDR3 DNA reads as TGTGCCAGCAGACAACAATCGGGGAACACCGGGGAGCTGTTTTTT. This encodes CASRQQSGNTGELFF.

The genes are TRBV6-6 and TRBJ1-5; D not certain. Germline assignment: CDR1 MNHNY and CDR2 SVGAGI (reference sequence). Trimming took off 5 bases at V and 4 bases at J, with 12 bases between the two ends. CDR3 length: 14 amino acids. The CDR3: CASSPRVDNQPQHF. The CDR3 DNA is TGTGCCAGCAGTCCGAGGGTGGATAATCAGCCCCAGCATTTT.

The V and J genes are TRBV5-4 and TRBJ2-4; 14 bases align to TRBD2. The germline gives CDR1 SGHNT, CDR2 YYREEE (reference sequence). Losses at the gene ends were 3 bases for V and 0 bases for J; bases not matched to a gene: 2. The CDR3 contains 17 residues. CDR3 nucleotide sequence: TGTGCCAGCAGCTCCGGGACTAGCGGGAGAGCCAAAAACATTCAGTACTTC. It specifies CASSSGTSGRAKNIQYF. Together with reference TRBV5-4 and TRBJ2-4, the CDR3 gives the full variable domain: ETGVTQSPTHLIKTRGQQVTLRCSSQSGHNTVSWYQQALGQGPQFIFQYYREEENGRGNFPPRFSGLQFPNYSSELNVNALELDDSALYLCASSSGTSGRAKNIQYFGAGTRLSVL.

The DNA of the CDR3 is TGTGCCAGCAGCTTAAGGGCCGGGGGGGAATATGGCTACACCTTC. Protein product: CASSLRAGGEYGYTF. The chain uses TRBV7-6 and TRBJ1-2; tentative D call: TRBD1 (5 bases). V lost 2 bases, J lost 5 bases, and 15 bases lay in between. CDR1 SGHVS and CDR2 FNYEAQ come from the germline V gene. CDR3 length equals 15 residues.

In this sample, this clone turned up once. The chain joins TRBV19 to TRBJ1-2; D might be TRBD1 (6 bases). V lost 3 bases, J lost 4 bases, and 18 bases lay in between. The CDR3 is made up of 16 amino acids. From germline, CDR1 is LNHDA and CDR2 SQIVND (reference sequence). CDR3 in amino acids: CASSISLPGASYGYTF. In DNA form, the CDR3 reads TGTGCCAGTAGTATTTCTCTTCCAGGGGCGAGCTATGGCTACACCTTC.

This chain joins TRBV5-1 and TRBJ1-5, with TRBD1 as a possible D gene (6 bases). This CDR3 comprises 15 residues. Per germline, CDR1 SGHRS and CDR2 YFSETQ. The V end lost 0 bases, the J end lost 2 bases, and 9 bases lay between the germline ends. In DNA, the CDR3 is TGCGCCAGCAGCTTGGAAGGGGGGGGCAATCAGCCCCAGCATTTT. This gives the protein CASSLEGGGNQPQHF.

The count of this clone is one. The V and J genes are TRBV5-1 and TRBJ2-1, with 12 bases identical to TRBD2. CDR1 and CDR2 (germline): SGHRS, YFSETQ. CDR3 size: 18 residues. Trimming removed 2 bases from V and 3 bases from J; junction bases left unmatched: 9. The DNA of the CDR3 is TGCGCCAGCAGCTTCGGACTAGCGGGATCCCTTAACTACAATGAGCAGTTCTTC. The encoded protein is CASSFGLAGSLNYNEQFF.

This chain connects TRBV29-1 to TRBJ1-1; 10 positions agree with TRBD1. CDR1 and CDR2 from the germline V gene are SQVTM and ANQGSEA. The junction had 3 bases not matched to a gene; V was cut back by 7 bases and J by 1 base. This CDR3 is 13 amino acids long. CDR3 amino acids: CSGRQGANTEAFF. The DNA of the CDR3 is TGCAGCGGCCGACAGGGGGCGAACACTGAAGCTTTCTTT.

This rearrangement joins TRBV28 to TRBJ1-5; D is possibly TRBD1 (6 bases). The germline V and J ends were trimmed by 5 bases and 6 bases, with 14 bases remaining between them. The CDR3 consists of 14 residues. Germline V gene sequence: CDR1 MDHEN, CDR2 SYDVKM. CDR3 bases: TGTGCCAGCAGTGACCCAGGGGTTAGTCAGCCCCAGCATTTT. This encodes CASSDPGVSQPQHF.

The chain employs TRBV3-1 (or the pseudogene TRBV3-2) and TRBJ1-5, with D maybe TRBD1 (6 bases). Germline CDR1 LGHDT, CDR2 YNNKEL (reference sequence). V was clipped by 4 bases and J by 0 bases, with 10 bases between them. The CDR3 contains 15 residues. This chain's CDR3 is CASSPGTLSNQPQHF. Here the CDR3 DNA reads TGTGCCAGCAGCCCCGGGACACTTAGCAATCAGCCCCAGCATTTT.